This passage covers 26 T cell receptor beta chains from one sample sequenced in a study of blood T cell repertoires in COVID-19. Profiling relied on immunoSEQ multiplex PCR, and the TCRdb table lists in-frame clones only, not all of them. This sample has over 50,000 clones, with 85% to 90% found just once. Sample: peripheral blood. The receptors were gathered from a man between 65 and 80 years old with active COVID-19.

The rearrangement uses TRBV5-1 and TRBJ1-1, with 8 bases that match TRBD1. CDR3 length: 14 residues. The V gene end was trimmed by 5 bases and the J gene end by 3 bases; junction bases not matched to a gene: 6. CDR1 SGHRS and CDR2 YFSETQ come from the germline V gene. CDR3 DNA sequence: TGCGCCAGCAGTTCACAGGGGGGATACACTGAAGCTTTCTTT. This encodes CASSSQGGYTEAFF.

V gene TRBV3-1 (or the pseudogene TRBV3-2) combines with J gene TRBJ2-1; the match to TRBD2 covers 9 bases. This CDR3 has 15 residues. V lost 4 bases, J lost 3 bases, and 4 bases stayed unmatched. Looked up from germline, CDR1 is LGHDT and CDR2 is YNNKEL (reference sequence). The CDR3 loop reads CASSLTRGGYNEQFF. Here the CDR3 DNA reads TGTGCCAGCAGCCTCACGCGGGGGGGCTACAATGAGCAGTTCTTC.

The chain links TRBV5-1 to TRBJ2-7; 7 nucleotides line up with TRBD1. V lost 4 bases to trimming and J lost 0 bases; unmatched junction nucleotides: 4. Germline assignment: CDR1 SGHRS and CDR2 YFSETQ. The CDR3 is made up of 14 amino acids. This chain's CDR3 is CASSAWDSSYEQYF. The CDR3 DNA reads TGCGCCAGCAGCGCTTGGGACAGCTCCTACGAGCAGTACTTC.

The J gene is TRBJ2-5, the V gene TRBV11-1, with D possibly TRBD2 on 5 matching bases. The V end was cut by 5 bases, the J end by 5 bases, with 9 bases between. CDR1 and CDR2 from the germline V gene are SGHAT and FQDESV (reference sequence). This CDR3 region has 12 residues. Here the CDR3 DNA reads TGTGCCAGCAGCCGAGCGGCCGAGACCCAGTACTTC. Residues: CASSRAAETQYF.

The chain combines TRBV5-1 with TRBJ2-5; D may be TRBD2 (7 bases). This CDR3 contains 16 residues. Germline V CDR1 and CDR2: SGHRS, YFSETQ. V was clipped by 4 bases and J by 2 bases, with 18 bases between them. CDR3 sequence reads: CASSRGAASGQETQYF. The CDR3 DNA reads TGCGCCAGCAGCCGGGGGGCGGCCTCGGGACAAGAGACCCAGTACTTC.

V is TRBV15 and J is TRBJ1-1; TRBD1 might be the D (5 bases). Germline CDR1 and CDR2: LNHNV and YYDKDF (reference sequence). The length of the CDR3 is 19 residues. The germline V and J ends were trimmed by 1 base and 0 bases, with 21 bases remaining between them. In DNA form, the CDR3 reads TGTGCCACCAGCAGAGCCCGGGGGGGACGGTCGGGGTTGAACACTGAAGCTTTCTTT. Its translation: CATSRARGGRSGLNTEAFF. Variable domain in full (rest from reference TRBV15 and TRBJ1-1): DAMVIQNPRYQVTQFGKPVTLSCSQTLNHNVMYWYQQKSSQAPKLLFHYYDKDFNNEADTPDNFQSRRPNTSFCFLDIRSPGLGDTAMYLCATSRARGGRSGLNTEAFFGQGTRLTVV.

The chain is built from TRBV19 and TRBJ1-1; D is possibly TRBD1 (6 bases). CDR3 length: 13 amino acids. V lost 6 bases to trimming and J lost 11 bases, with 19 bases between them. Germline V lookup: CDR1 LNHDA, CDR2 SQIVND (reference sequence). The CDR3 region is CASRDSARLWAFF. CDR3 DNA: TGTGCCAGTAGGGACAGTGCGCGATTATGGGCTTTCTTT. Full variable domain (remainder filled in from reference TRBV19 and TRBJ1-1): DGGITQSPKYLFRKEGQNVTLSCEQNLNHDAMYWYRQDPGQGLRLIYYSQIVNDFQKGDIAEGYSVSREKKESFPLTVTSAQKNPTAFYLCASRDSARLWAFFGQGTRLTVV.

This chain joins TRBV19 and TRBJ1-2, with TRBD1 matching over 7 bases. V shed 8 bases and J 5 bases; nucleotides not matched to a gene: 8. The CDR3 has 13 amino acids. Looked up from germline, CDR1 is LNHDA and CDR2 is SQIVND (reference sequence). The CDR3 nucleotides read TGTGCCAGTCTCCGGGACAGATGGTATGGCTACACCTTC. Translation: CASLRDRWYGYTF.

This rearrangement joins TRBV2 to TRBJ2-5; D remains unclear. V lost 2 bases and J lost 1, with 8 bases in between. The CDR3 spans 14 residues. CDR1 SNHLY and CDR2 FYNNEI come from the germline V gene. The CDR3 DNA reads as TGTGCCAGCAGTGAAACTCAACTCCAAGAGACCCAGTACTTC. It codes for CASSETQLQETQYF.

This chain connects TRBV6-5 to TRBJ1-1; D remains unclear. Germline V gene lookup returns CDR1 MNHEY and CDR2 SVGAGI. The CDR3 spans 13 residues. Between the trimmed V and J ends, which lost 3 bases and 8 bases, there was a span of 13 bases. Here the CDR3 reads CASSYGPTVEAFF. The DNA for the CDR3 is TGTGCCAGCAGTTATGGGCCGACGGTGGAAGCTTTCTTT.

This clone showed up just once. V and J are TRBV6-5 and TRBJ1-1; perhaps TRBD1 as D (6 bases). V lost 5 bases, J lost 1 base, and 8 bases lay in between. From germline, CDR1 is MNHEY and CDR2 SVGAGI. This CDR3 has 13 residues. The CDR3 DNA is TGTGCCAGCAGTCAACAGGGGAACACTGAAGCTTTCTTT. Its protein product is CASSQQGNTEAFF.

The chain joins TRBV6-5 to TRBJ1-5, with D perhaps TRBD1 (5 bases). The CDR3 is made up of 12 amino acids. The germline V and J ends were trimmed by 6 bases and 9 bases, with 12 bases remaining between them. CDR1 and CDR2 (germline): MNHEY, SVGAGI. As DNA, the CDR3 is TGTGCCAGCAGGACCCCCGGGGGGCCCCAGCATTTT. It codes for CASRTPGGPQHF.

The chain joins TRBV27 to TRBJ1-2; D is undetermined. With 3 bases removed from V and 8 bases from J, the gap between germline ends came to 13 bases. The CDR3 runs to 13 residues. Germline V gene lookup returns CDR1 MNHEY and CDR2 SMNVEV (reference sequence). CDR3 region: CASSFTVAAGYTF. The CDR3, as DNA: TGTGCCAGCAGTTTTACAGTGGCTGCGGGCTACACCTTC.

The chain couples TRBV5-1 to TRBJ2-3, with a weak D call TRBD2 (7 bases). Trimming stripped 0 bases from V and 0 bases from J, with 14 bases between. This CDR3 contains 17 residues. Germline-derived CDR1 and CDR2 are SGHRS and YFSETQ. The CDR3 protein is CASSLGLQGGSTDTQYF. CDR3 nucleotide sequence: TGCGCCAGCAGCTTGGGGCTACAGGGAGGGAGCACAGATACGCAGTATTTT.

V gene TRBV7-6 combines with J gene TRBJ1-2; D call uncertain. This CDR3 contains 14 residues. Germline V gives CDR1 SGHVS, CDR2 FNYEAQ. The V gene lost 5 bases and the J gene lost 3 bases, with 13 bases spanning the gap. CDR3: CASSPAPSDYGYTF. CDR3 DNA sequence: TGTGCCAGCAGCCCCGCGCCGTCCGACTATGGCTACACCTTC.

The chain employs TRBV9 and TRBJ1-4; no clear D gene. The CDR3 loop spans 14 amino acids. Between the trimmed V and J ends, which lost 1 base and 4 bases, there was a span of 8 bases. The germline gives CDR1 SGDLS, CDR2 YYNGEE. In DNA form, the CDR3 reads TGTGCCAGCAGCGTATCCCCGAGTAATGAAAAACTGTTTTTT. Translating it yields CASSVSPSNEKLFF.

The gene calls are TRBV4-3 and TRBJ1-1, with a tentative D call TRBD1 (5 bases). The CDR3 sequence is 16 residues long. Germline-derived CDR1 and CDR2 are LGHNA and YSLEER. V was shortened by 0 bases and J by 8 bases, with 19 bases between the two germline ends. In DNA form, the CDR3 reads TGCGCCAGCAGCCAAGATCTCGGGTCGGGGGGAAGAGAAGCTTTCTTT. It encodes CASSQDLGSGGREAFF.

The chain employs TRBV7-8 and TRBJ2-1, with 7 bases lining up with TRBD1. The germline V gene encodes CDR1 SGHVS and CDR2 FQNEAQ. The J segment lost 10 bases and the V segment lost 5 bases, leaving 5 bases of the junction unmatched. The CDR3 spans 12 residues. As DNA, the CDR3 is TGTGCCAGCAGCCCAGGGGACAGAGAGCAGTTCTTC. Protein: CASSPGDREQFF.

This clone is medium-sized. This chain links TRBV7-2 with TRBJ2-7; 8 positions agree with TRBD2. Per the germline V gene, CDR1 is SGHTA and CDR2 is FQGNSA. V was pared by 5 bases and J by 5 bases, with 11 bases of the junction left unmatched. There are 15 residues in the CDR3. The CDR3 here is CASSLRSGGTDEQYF. The CDR3 DNA follows: TGTGCCAGCAGCCTCCGGAGCGGGGGCACAGACGAGCAGTACTTC.

This rearrangement joins TRBV6-6 to TRBJ1-5, with 10 bases fitting TRBD1. Germline CDR1 is MNHNY and CDR2 is SVGAGI (reference sequence). With 6 bases clipped from V and 5 bases from J, the junction kept 7 bases outside the gene matches. CDR3 length: 15 amino acids. The CDR3 coding sequence is TGTGCCAGCAGGCCTGGGACAGGGGCCTATCAGCCCCAGCATTTT. Amino acid sequence: CASRPGTGAYQPQHF.

The chain links TRBV11-2 to TRBJ1-1; D is possibly TRBD1 (6 bases). CDR3 length: 15 residues. CDR1 SGHAT and CDR2 FQNNGV come from the germline V gene. The ends were cut back, 1 base at V and 3 bases at J, with 12 bases in the middle. CDR3 amino acids: CASSLVRGQDTEAFF. As DNA, the CDR3 is TGTGCCAGCAGCTTAGTGCGGGGGCAGGACACTGAAGCTTTCTTT.

The genes are TRBV12-3 or TRBV12-4 and TRBJ1-2; TRBD1 might be the D (6 bases). The CDR3 runs 12 residues. Trimming left V 8 bases short and J 6 bases short, with 13 bases between. CDR3 DNA: TGTGCCAGCTCAGAAGGGGGGGATGGCTACACCTTC. Its protein is CASSEGGDGYTF.

The V and J genes are TRBV6-4 and TRBJ2-1; D might be TRBD2 (5 bases). CDR1 is MRHNA and CDR2 is SNTAGT in the germline V gene. Trimming stripped 2 bases from V and 9 bases from J, with 14 bases between. The CDR3 is 14 residues long. The CDR3, as DNA: TGTGCCAGCAGTGACCGTTGGGGAGTGGGTGAGCAGTTCTTC. Its translation: CASSDRWGVGEQFF.

The chain employs TRBV7-2 and TRBJ1-1; D gene ambiguous. The CDR3 is 14 amino acids. The germline V gene has CDR1 SGHTA and CDR2 FQGNSA. Trimming took off 3 bases at V and 0 bases at J, with 8 bases between the two ends. CDR3 in amino acids: CASSFRVLNTEAFF. The CDR3 nucleotides read TGTGCCAGCAGCTTCCGGGTCCTGAACACTGAAGCTTTCTTT.

This sequence joins TRBV3-1 (or the pseudogene TRBV3-2) and TRBJ2-3, with D possibly being TRBD2 (5 bases). The germline V gene encodes CDR1 LGHDT and CDR2 YNNKEL (reference sequence). The CDR3 is 15 residues long. The germline V and J ends were trimmed by 1 base and 0 bases, with 8 bases remaining between them. The CDR3 nucleotides are TGTGCCAGCAGCCAAGTGTTAGCGAGCACAGATACGCAGTATTTT. This translates into CASSQVLASTDTQYF.

This chain's CDR3 is CASSPHWDKAYGYTF. The CDR3 nucleotides read TGTGCCAGTAGTCCCCATTGGGACAAGGCCTATGGCTACACCTTC. This chain joins TRBV19 and TRBJ1-2; D possibly corresponds to TRBD1 (6 bases). The germline V gene has CDR1 LNHDA and CDR2 SQIVND (reference sequence). V was shortened by 5 bases and J by 4 bases, with 17 bases between the two germline ends. The CDR3 is made up of 15 amino acids.